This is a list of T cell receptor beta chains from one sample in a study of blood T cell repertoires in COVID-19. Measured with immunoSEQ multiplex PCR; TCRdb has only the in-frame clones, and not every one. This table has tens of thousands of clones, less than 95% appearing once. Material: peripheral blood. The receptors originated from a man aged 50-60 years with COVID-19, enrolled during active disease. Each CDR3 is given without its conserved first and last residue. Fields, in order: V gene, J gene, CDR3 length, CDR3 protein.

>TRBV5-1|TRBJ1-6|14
ASSLDTATQNSPLH
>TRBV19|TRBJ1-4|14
ASSMGARQGNEKLF
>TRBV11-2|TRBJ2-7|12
ASRRLAERYEQY
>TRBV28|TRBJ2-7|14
ASSLGGRLAGYEQY
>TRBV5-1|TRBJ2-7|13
ASSHDGTELYEQY
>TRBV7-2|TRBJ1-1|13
ASSLGPGWNTEAF
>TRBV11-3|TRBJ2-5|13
ASSLDGTAQETQY
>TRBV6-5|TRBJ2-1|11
ASSSTGYNEQF
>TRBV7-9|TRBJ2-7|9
ASSYQNEQY
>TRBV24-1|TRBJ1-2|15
ATSDLHQGMRGYGYT
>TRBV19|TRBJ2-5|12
ASSIDSRGETQY
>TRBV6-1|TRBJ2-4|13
ASSEGGMAKNIQY
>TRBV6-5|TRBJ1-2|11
ASSAGGTYGYT
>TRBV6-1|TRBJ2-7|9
ASSEYNEQY
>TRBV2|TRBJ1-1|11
ASSTDTNTEAF
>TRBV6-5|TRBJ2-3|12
ASSKREVYDTQY
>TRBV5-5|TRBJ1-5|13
ASSLAVTADQPQH
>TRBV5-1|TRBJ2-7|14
ASSAGQGARTYEQY
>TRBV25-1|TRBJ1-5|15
ASTFKPGKRSNQPQH
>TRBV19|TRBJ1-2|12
ASSIQVGWDGYT
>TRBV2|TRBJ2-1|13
ASSDSGGSYNEQF
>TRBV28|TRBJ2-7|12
ASSLGQGPYEQY
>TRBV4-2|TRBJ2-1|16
ASSQGDGGADLYNEQF
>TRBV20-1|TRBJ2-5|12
SASKPGSQETQY
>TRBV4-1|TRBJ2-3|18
ASSRRTGTGNFRETDTQY
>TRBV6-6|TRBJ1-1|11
ASSSTGNTEAF
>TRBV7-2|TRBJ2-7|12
ASSRDRGAYEQY
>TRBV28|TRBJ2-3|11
ASQKPSTDTQY
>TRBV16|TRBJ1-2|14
ASSPRLTQANYGYT
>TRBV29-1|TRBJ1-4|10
SASAGNEKLF
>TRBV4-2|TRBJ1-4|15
ASSQDMGRVQNEKLF
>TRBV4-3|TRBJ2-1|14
ASSQDRARHHNEQF